This T cell receptor (beta chain) was sequenced in a study of T cells in Graves' hyperthyroidism and ophthalmopathy. Study outcomes and limitations: Also found in blood were most expanded thyroid clonotypes above 0.001. Ophthalmopathy and stable hyperthyroidism were told apart by a 13 V-J model.

This clonotype appeared many times. Its antigen is not identified. The diagnostic basis comprised clinical symptoms, serum thyroxine and TRAb, thyroid ultrasound and orbital computed tomography. The CDR3 sequence is 13 residues long. V gave up 6 bases and J gave up 2 bases, with 8 bases separating them. Germline V gives CDR1 MDHEN, CDR2 SYDVKM. Researchers amplified the TCR beta CDR3 regions from RNA transcripts. The HTBI primer set drove a first-round RT-PCR of the TCR CDR3. MiXCR was run by TCRdb on the multiplex PCR reads, yielding one entry per CDR3 protein. The sample includes under 600,000 distinct CDR3 sequences, more than 15% seen only once; the top ten take around 3.5%.

The V and J genes are TRBV28 and TRBJ2-1; D is undetermined. The sample was blood. The sequence came from a woman aged 40 to 55 with Graves' ophthalmopathy. The CDR3: CASRTAPYNEQFF. Here the CDR3 DNA reads TGTGCCAGCAGGACCGCGCCCTACAATGAGCAGTTCTTC.